This T cell receptor beta chain was sequenced during a study of cytomegalovirus exposure and HLA in healthy donors. Points from the study as a whole: The sole available immune exposure information was CMV serostatus.

Remarks on this clone: Antigen unknown.

V shed 3 bases and J 7 bases; nucleotides not matched to a gene: 2. CDR3 length: 13 residues. Germline values: CDR1 KGHSH, CDR2 LQKENI. The PCR contained 60 Vbeta and 13 Jbeta primers. Libraries were prepared by immunoSEQ multiplex PCR; TCRdb keeps only in-frame clonotypes and omits some of them. The repertoire consists of 130,000 or so clones, with about three quarters occurring once and the leading ten covering roughly 4%. The sequence derives from a man aged 50-60 years in good health and CMV-seropositive. This chain joins TRBV18 and TRBJ1-2, with 10 bases matching TRBD1. The sequencing sample was made of PBMCs. The CDR3 bases are TGTGCCAGCTCACCTGGGACAGGGGCTGGCTACACCTTC. Residues: CASSPGTGAGYTF.